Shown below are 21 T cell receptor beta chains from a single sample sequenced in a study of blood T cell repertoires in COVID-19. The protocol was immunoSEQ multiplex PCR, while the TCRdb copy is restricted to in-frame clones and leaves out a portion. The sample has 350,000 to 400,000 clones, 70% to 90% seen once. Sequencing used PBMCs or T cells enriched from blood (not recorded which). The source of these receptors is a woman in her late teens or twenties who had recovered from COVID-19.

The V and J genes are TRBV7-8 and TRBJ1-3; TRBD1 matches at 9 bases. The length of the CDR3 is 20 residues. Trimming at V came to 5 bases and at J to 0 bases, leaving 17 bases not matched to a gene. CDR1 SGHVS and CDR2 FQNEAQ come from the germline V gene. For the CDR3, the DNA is TGTGCCAGCAGCGACAAAACCTTGGGACAGGGCCTCTACTCTGGAAACACCATATATTTT. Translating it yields CASSDKTLGQGLYSGNTIYF.

In nucleotides, the CDR3 is TGTGCCAGCAGCCATGGGGACAGTAATTCACCCCTCCACTTT. Residues: CASSHGDSNSPLHF. The rearrangement links TRBV3-1 (or the pseudogene TRBV3-2) to TRBJ1-6; 7 positions agree with TRBD1. The CDR3 consists of 14 residues. The V segment lost 3 bases and the J segment 6 bases; nucleotides outside the gene matches: 2. The germline CDR1 and CDR2 sequences are LGHDT and YNNKEL (reference sequence).

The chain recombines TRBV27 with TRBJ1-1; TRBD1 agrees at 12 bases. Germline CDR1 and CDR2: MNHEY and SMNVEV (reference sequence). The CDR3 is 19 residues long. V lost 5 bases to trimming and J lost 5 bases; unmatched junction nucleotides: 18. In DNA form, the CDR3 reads TGTGCCAGCAGTCCCGAACTCTTCCGGGACAGGGGGCGGTGGACTGAAGCTTTCTTT. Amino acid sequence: CASSPELFRDRGRWTEAFF.

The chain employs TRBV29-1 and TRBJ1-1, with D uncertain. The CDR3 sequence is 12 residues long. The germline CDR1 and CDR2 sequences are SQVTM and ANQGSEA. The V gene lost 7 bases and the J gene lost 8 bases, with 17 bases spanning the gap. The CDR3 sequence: CSGARGRLEAFF. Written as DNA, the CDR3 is TGCAGCGGGGCTCGGGGTCGGTTGGAAGCTTTCTTT.

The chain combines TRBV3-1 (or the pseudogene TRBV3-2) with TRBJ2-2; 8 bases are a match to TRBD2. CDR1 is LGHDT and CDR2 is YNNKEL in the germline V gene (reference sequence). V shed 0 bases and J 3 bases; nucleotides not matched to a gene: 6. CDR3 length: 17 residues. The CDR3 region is CASSQDAPSGYTGELFF. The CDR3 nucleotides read TGTGCCAGCAGCCAAGATGCGCCTAGCGGGTACACCGGGGAGCTGTTTTTT.

This chain's CDR3 is CASADLRSSYEQYF. The CDR3 bases are TGTGCCAGCGCTGACTTGCGCAGCTCCTACGAGCAGTACTTC. The V and J genes are TRBV19 and TRBJ2-7; D call uncertain. Germline-derived CDR1 and CDR2 are LNHDA and SQIVND (reference sequence). The CDR3 extends over 14 amino acids. V lost 9 bases and J lost 0, with 15 bases in between. Combining the CDR3 with reference TRBV19 and TRBJ2-7 gives the whole variable domain DGGITQSPKYLFRKEGQNVTLSCEQNLNHDAMYWYRQDPGQGLRLIYYSQIVNDFQKGDIAEGYSVSREKKESFPLTVTSAQKNPTAFYLCASADLRSSYEQYFGPGTRLTVT.

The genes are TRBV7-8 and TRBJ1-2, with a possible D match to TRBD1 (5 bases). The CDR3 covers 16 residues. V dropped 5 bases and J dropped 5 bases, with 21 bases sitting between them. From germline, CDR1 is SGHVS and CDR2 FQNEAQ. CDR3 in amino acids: CASSARGGSGYYGYTF. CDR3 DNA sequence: TGTGCCAGCAGCGCCCGCGGGGGGTCGGGTTATTATGGCTACACCTTC.

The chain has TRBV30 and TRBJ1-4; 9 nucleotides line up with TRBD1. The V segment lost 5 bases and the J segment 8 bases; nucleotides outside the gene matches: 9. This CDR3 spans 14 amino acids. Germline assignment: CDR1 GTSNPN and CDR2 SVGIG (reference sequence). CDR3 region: CAWGPGQGVEKLFF. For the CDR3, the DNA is TGTGCCTGGGGGCCGGGACAGGGAGTCGAAAAACTGTTTTTT.

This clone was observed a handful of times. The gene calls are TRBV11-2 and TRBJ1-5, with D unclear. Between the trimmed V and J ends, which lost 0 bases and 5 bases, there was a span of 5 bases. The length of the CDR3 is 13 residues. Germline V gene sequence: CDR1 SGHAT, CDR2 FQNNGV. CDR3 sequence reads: CASSLDGDQPQHF. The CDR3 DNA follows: TGTGCCAGCAGCTTAGACGGGGATCAGCCCCAGCATTTT.

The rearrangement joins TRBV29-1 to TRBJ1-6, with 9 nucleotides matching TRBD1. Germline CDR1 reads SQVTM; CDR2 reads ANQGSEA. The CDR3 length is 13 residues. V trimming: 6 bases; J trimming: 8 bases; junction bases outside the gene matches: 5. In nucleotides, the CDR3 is TGCAGCGTGAGGACAGGGGAATATTCACCCCTCCACTTT. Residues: CSVRTGEYSPLHF.

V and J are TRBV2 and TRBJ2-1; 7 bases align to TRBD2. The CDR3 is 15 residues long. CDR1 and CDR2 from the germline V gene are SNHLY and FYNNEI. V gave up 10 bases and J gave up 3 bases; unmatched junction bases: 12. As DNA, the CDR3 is TGTGCCACCCGCCCGGGGGGTCAGTACTACAATGAGCAGTTCTTC. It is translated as CATRPGGQYYNEQFF.

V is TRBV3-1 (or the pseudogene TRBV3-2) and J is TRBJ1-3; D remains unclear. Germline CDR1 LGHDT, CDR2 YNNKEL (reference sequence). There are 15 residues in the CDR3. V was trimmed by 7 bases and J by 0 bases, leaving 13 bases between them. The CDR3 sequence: CASTRGSYSGNTIYF. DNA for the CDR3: TGTGCCAGCACCCGCGGCAGCTACTCTGGAAACACCATATATTTT.

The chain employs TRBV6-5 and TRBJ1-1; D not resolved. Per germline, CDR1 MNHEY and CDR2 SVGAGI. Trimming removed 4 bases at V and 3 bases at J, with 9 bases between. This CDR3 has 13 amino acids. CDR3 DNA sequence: TGTGCCAGCAGTTGGACTGGATACACTGAAGCTTTCTTT. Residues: CASSWTGYTEAFF.

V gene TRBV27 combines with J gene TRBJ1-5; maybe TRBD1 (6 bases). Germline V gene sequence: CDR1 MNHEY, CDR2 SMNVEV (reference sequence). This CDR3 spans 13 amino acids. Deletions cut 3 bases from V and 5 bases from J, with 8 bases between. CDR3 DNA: TGTGCCAGCAGTTTGACAGGTGATCAGCCCCAGCATTTT. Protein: CASSLTGDQPQHF.

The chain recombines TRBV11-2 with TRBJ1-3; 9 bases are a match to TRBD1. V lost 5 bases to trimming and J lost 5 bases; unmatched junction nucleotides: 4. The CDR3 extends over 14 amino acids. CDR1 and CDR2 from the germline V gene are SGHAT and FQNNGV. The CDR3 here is CASSPGQGRNTIYF. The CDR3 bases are TGTGCCAGCAGCCCTGGACAGGGGAGAAACACCATATATTTT.

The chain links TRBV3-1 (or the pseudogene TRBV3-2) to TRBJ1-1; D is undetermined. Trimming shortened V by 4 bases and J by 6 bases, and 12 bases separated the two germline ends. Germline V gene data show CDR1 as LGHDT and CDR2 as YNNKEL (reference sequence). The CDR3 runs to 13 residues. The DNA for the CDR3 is TGTGCCAGCAGCCGCGCGATTGACTCTGAAGCTTTCTTT. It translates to CASSRAIDSEAFF.

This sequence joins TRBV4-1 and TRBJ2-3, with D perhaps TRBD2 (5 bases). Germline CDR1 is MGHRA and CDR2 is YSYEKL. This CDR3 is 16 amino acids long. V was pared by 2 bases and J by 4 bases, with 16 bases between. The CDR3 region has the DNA TGCGCCAGCAGCCAACCGACCGGCTCGAGGGCAGATACGCAGTATTTT. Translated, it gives CASSQPTGSRADTQYF.

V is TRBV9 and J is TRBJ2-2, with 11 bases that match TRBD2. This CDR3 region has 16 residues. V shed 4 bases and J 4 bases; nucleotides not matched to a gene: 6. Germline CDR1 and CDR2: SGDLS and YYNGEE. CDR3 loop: CASSQLAGDPTGELFF. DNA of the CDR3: TGTGCCAGCAGCCAACTAGCGGGGGATCCCACCGGGGAGCTGTTTTTT.

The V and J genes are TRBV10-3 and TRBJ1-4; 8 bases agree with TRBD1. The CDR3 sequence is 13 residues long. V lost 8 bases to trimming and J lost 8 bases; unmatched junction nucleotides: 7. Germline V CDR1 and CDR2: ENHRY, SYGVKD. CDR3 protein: CAISRGLGEKLFF. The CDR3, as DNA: TGTGCCATCTCCAGGGGGCTAGGGGAAAAACTGTTTTTT.

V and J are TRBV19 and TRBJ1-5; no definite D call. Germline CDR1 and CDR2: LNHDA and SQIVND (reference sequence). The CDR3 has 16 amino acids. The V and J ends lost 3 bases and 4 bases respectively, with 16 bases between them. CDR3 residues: CASSIFEPSVNQPQHF. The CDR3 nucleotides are TGTGCCAGTAGTATCTTCGAACCGTCGGTGAATCAGCCCCAGCATTTT.

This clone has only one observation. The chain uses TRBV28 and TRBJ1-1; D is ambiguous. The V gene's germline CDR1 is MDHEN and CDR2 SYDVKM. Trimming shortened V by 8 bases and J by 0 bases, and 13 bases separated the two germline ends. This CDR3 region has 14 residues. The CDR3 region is CASLGGIMNTEAFF. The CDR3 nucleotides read TGTGCCAGCCTGGGAGGGATAATGAACACTGAAGCTTTCTTT.